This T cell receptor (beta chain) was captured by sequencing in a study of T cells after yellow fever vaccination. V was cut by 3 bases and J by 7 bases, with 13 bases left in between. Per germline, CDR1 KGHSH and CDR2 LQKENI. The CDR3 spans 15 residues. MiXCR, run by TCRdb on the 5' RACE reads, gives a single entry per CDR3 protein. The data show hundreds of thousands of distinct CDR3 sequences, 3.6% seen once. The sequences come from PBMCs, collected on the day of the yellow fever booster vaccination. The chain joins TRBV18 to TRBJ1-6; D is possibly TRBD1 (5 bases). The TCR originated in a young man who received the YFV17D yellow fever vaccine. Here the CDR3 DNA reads TGTGCCAGCTCACCCGAGGGGCGATCCAATTCACCCCTCCACTTT. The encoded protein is CASSPEGRSNSPLHF. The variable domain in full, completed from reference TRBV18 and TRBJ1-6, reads NAGVMQNPRHLVRRRGQEARLRCSPMKGHSHVYWYRQLPEEGLKFMVYLQKENIIDESGMPKERFSAEFPKEGPSILRIQQVVRGDSAAYFCASSPEGRSNSPLHFGNGTRLTVT.